These 21 T cell receptor beta chains were sequenced from one sample in a study of cytomegalovirus exposure and HLA in healthy donors. This PCR relied on a set of 60 Vbeta primers and 13 Jbeta primers. Sequencing was performed with immunoSEQ multiplex PCR; in TCRdb, only in-frame clones are kept and a portion is missing. The data hold 100,000 to 150,000 clones, with 80% observed a single time. The material sequenced was PBMCs. Receptors were obtained from a female donor in good health and CMV-seronegative.

This rearrangement joins TRBV7-9 to TRBJ2-7; 7 bases map to TRBD2. Germline V gives CDR1 SEHNR, CDR2 FQNEAQ (reference sequence). This CDR3 has 15 amino acids. After removal of 5 bases from V and 3 bases from J, the junction contained 10 bases not matched to a gene. CDR3 bases: TGTGCCAGCAGCCCGGGGGAGGGGCTTCTCTACGAGCAGTACTTC. It specifies CASSPGEGLLYEQYF. Full variable domain (missing parts from reference TRBV7-9 and TRBJ2-7): DTGVSQNPRHKITKRGQNVTFRCDPISEHNRLYWYRQTLGQGPEFLTYFQNEAQLEKSRLLSDRFSAERPKGSFSTLEIQRTEQGDSAMYLCASSPGEGLLYEQYFGPGTRLTVT.

The chain carries TRBV5-1 and TRBJ2-5; D might be TRBD2 (6 bases). The germline gives CDR1 SGHRS, CDR2 YFSETQ. Trimming removed 0 bases at V and 5 bases at J, with 17 bases between. This CDR3 comprises 16 residues. The CDR3 spells CASSLAPSGGGETQYF. The CDR3, as DNA: TGCGCCAGCAGCTTGGCGCCCAGCGGTGGAGGGGAGACCCAGTACTTC.

This clone was observed a handful of times. V usage is TRBV20-1 and J usage is TRBJ1-5; D not resolved. Trimming cost V 1 base and J 10 bases, with 8 bases left between them. The germline gives CDR1 DFQATT, CDR2 SNEGSKA (reference sequence). This CDR3 has 11 amino acids. CDR3 sequence (DNA): TGCAGTGCTAGAGGCGGCGGTCCCCAGCATTTT. Translating gives CSARGGGPQHF.

The J gene is TRBJ2-2, the V gene TRBV5-6; D possibly corresponds to TRBD2 (6 bases). V shed 4 bases and J shed 6 bases, with 19 bases lying between them. This CDR3 spans 16 amino acids. Per the germline V gene, CDR1 is SGHDT and CDR2 is YYEEEE. The CDR3 DNA reads as TGTGCCAGCAGCGTGAGAAGGGGAGGAGTGGCCGGGGAGCTGTTTTTT. Translating gives CASSVRRGGVAGELFF.

The V and J genes are TRBV28 and TRBJ1-3; 8 nucleotides match TRBD1. Germline V CDR1 and CDR2: MDHEN, SYDVKM. After removal of 6 bases from V and 2 bases from J, the junction contained 15 bases not matched to a gene. This CDR3 is built from 18 residues. The CDR3 DNA is TGTGCCAGCAGGGGGAGATTATTTTCAGGGGGCACTGGAAACACCATATATTTT. Residues: CASRGRLFSGGTGNTIYF. The variable domain in full, completed from reference TRBV28 and TRBJ1-3, reads DVKVTQSSRYLVKRTGEKVFLECVQDMDHENMFWYRQDPGLGLRLIYFSYDVKMKEKGDIPEGYSVSREKKERFSLILESASTNQTSMYLCASRGRLFSGGTGNTIYFGEGSWLTVV.

This clone was recorded only once. The chain carries TRBV28 and TRBJ1-2, with a weak D call TRBD1 (6 bases). The CDR3 is 13 amino acids. V shed 4 bases and J shed 7 bases, with 13 bases lying between them. Germline CDR1 and CDR2: MDHEN and SYDVKM. Written as DNA, the CDR3 is TGTGCCAGCAGTTGGCCGGGACAATCTGGCTACACCTTC. It codes for CASSWPGQSGYTF.

This rearrangement joins TRBV5-1 to TRBJ2-2, with D possibly being TRBD1 (6 bases). Per germline, CDR1 SGHRS and CDR2 YFSETQ. This CDR3 region has 19 residues. The V end lost 0 bases, the J end lost 3 bases, and 21 bases lay between the germline ends. In DNA form, the CDR3 reads TGCGCCAGCAGCTTGGCGCCCCCACAGGGTTCGACGGACACCGGGGAGCTGTTTTTT. Translated, it gives CASSLAPPQGSTDTGELFF. The complete variable domain, with remaining parts taken from reference TRBV5-1 and TRBJ2-2, reads KAGVTQTPRYLIKTRGQQVTLSCSPISGHRSVSWYQQTPGQGLQFLFEYFSETQRNKGNFPGRFSGRQFSNSRSEMNVSTLELGDSALYLCASSLAPPQGSTDTGELFFGEGSRLTVL.

V and J are TRBV5-5 and TRBJ2-7; tentative D call: TRBD1 (5 bases). V was trimmed by 3 bases and J by 1 base, leaving 11 bases between them. This CDR3 comprises 14 residues. In germline, CDR1 is SGHKS, CDR2 YYEKEE (reference sequence). The chain's CDR3 is CASSWQGNSYEQYF. The CDR3 DNA sequence: TGTGCCAGCAGCTGGCAGGGAAATTCCTACGAGCAGTACTTC.

The J gene is TRBJ2-1, the V gene TRBV11-3; 7 nucleotides line up with TRBD2. This CDR3 contains 13 residues. CDR1 is SGHNT and CDR2 is YENEEA in the germline V gene. V lost 6 bases, J lost 8 bases, and 7 bases stayed unmatched. Here the CDR3 DNA reads TGTGCCAGCAGTATGGGACTACCCGATGAGCAGTTCTTC. Amino acids: CASSMGLPDEQFF.

The chain is built from TRBV9 and TRBJ2-2; weak D call: TRBD1 (5 bases). The CDR3 totals 16 residues. V lost 0 bases, J lost 6 bases, and 15 bases lay in between. The V gene's germline CDR1 is SGDLS and CDR2 YYNGEE. The chain's CDR3 is CASSVGMGLPAGELFF. The CDR3 bases are TGTGCCAGCAGCGTAGGGATGGGGCTCCCAGCCGGGGAGCTGTTTTTT.

V and J are TRBV6-5 and TRBJ2-7; 12 positions match TRBD1. The CDR3 is 15 amino acids. With V trimmed by 6 bases and J by 5 bases, 8 bases remained unmatched. Germline lookup yields CDR1 MNHEY and CDR2 SVGAGI. The DNA of the CDR3 is TGTGCCAGCAGCCGGGGACAGGGGGCCGCCCACGAGCAGTACTTC. It specifies CASSRGQGAAHEQYF.

The chain uses TRBV29-1 and TRBJ2-3; D is possibly TRBD2 (6 bases). The CDR3 loop spans 11 amino acids. The V end was cut by 4 bases, the J end by 4 bases, with 6 bases between. Germline values: CDR1 SQVTM, CDR2 ANQGSEA. The CDR3 DNA sequence: TGCAGCGTTGCGGGAGCAGATACGCAGTATTTT. The encoded protein is CSVAGADTQYF.

This chain connects TRBV5-1 to TRBJ2-7, with a weak D call TRBD2 (5 bases). Germline CDR1 reads SGHRS; CDR2 reads YFSETQ. With 4 bases removed from V and 2 bases from J, the gap between germline ends came to 19 bases. The length of the CDR3 is 16 residues. In DNA form, the CDR3 reads TGCGCCAGCAGCCATGCGAGGGCTGGGAGCACCTACGAGCAGTACTTC. Translated: CASSHARAGSTYEQYF.

The rearrangement links TRBV7-9 to TRBJ2-7; D is perhaps TRBD2 (5 bases). Germline V gives CDR1 SEHNR, CDR2 FQNEAQ (reference sequence). The CDR3 is made up of 16 amino acids. V shed 5 bases and J shed 1 base, with 18 bases lying between them. The CDR3 sequence is CASSEGKGKGSYEQYF. The CDR3 coding sequence is TGTGCCAGCAGCGAGGGCAAGGGAAAGGGTTCCTACGAGCAGTACTTC. Supplemented by reference TRBV7-9 and TRBJ2-7, the full variable domain reads DTGVSQNPRHKITKRGQNVTFRCDPISEHNRLYWYRQTLGQGPEFLTYFQNEAQLEKSRLLSDRFSAERPKGSFSTLEIQRTEQGDSAMYLCASSEGKGKGSYEQYFGPGTRLTVT.

This sequence joins TRBV7-2 and TRBJ2-6; D is perhaps TRBD1 (6 bases). Germline V gene sequence: CDR1 SGHTA, CDR2 FQGNSA. CDR3 length equals 17 residues. With 5 bases removed from V and 1 base from J, the gap between germline ends came to 15 bases. The CDR3 sequence: CASSQRGFRSGANVLTF. CDR3 DNA sequence: TGTGCCAGCAGCCAAAGGGGGTTTAGGTCTGGGGCCAACGTCCTGACTTTC.

The chain recombines TRBV7-9 with TRBJ2-5; tentatively, D is TRBD1 (8 bases). Germline CDR1 is SEHNR and CDR2 is FQNEAQ (reference sequence). V gave up 3 bases and J gave up 4 bases, with 24 bases separating them. The CDR3 extends over 18 amino acids. CDR3 DNA: TGTGCCAGCAGCTTTGTCGCAGGGGGCGCGGGGGTTTTAGAGACCCAGTACTTC. This sequence encodes CASSFVAGGAGVLETQYF.

This clone was counted between two and nine times. V is TRBV15 and J is TRBJ2-7; 8 bases are a match to TRBD1. The germline V gene encodes CDR1 LNHNV and CDR2 YYDKDF (reference sequence). There are 18 residues in the CDR3. V lost 0 bases to trimming and J lost 2 bases; unmatched junction nucleotides: 12. The CDR3 DNA follows: TGTGCCACCAGCAGAGATACCCGGACAGGGCCTAAAACCTACGAGCAGTACTTC. It yields the protein CATSRDTRTGPKTYEQYF.

The gene calls are TRBV7-9 and TRBJ2-1; no reliable D call. Trimming pared 4 bases from V and 13 bases from J, leaving 11 bases between. Germline loops: CDR1 SEHNR, CDR2 FQNEAQ (reference sequence). This CDR3 is built from 11 residues. The CDR3 loop is CASSSPRSQFF. Here the CDR3 DNA reads TGTGCCAGCAGCTCCCCTAGATCCCAGTTCTTC.

The chain combines TRBV6-6 with TRBJ2-7; the D is unclear. Trimming took 7 bases from V and 0 from J, leaving 16 bases between them. CDR1 is MNHNY and CDR2 is SVGAGI in the germline V gene (reference sequence). This CDR3 contains 15 residues. This CDR3 is CASTAASSGSYEQYF. DNA of the CDR3: TGTGCCAGCACAGCCGCCTCTTCGGGCTCCTACGAGCAGTACTTC.

DNA of the CDR3: TGCGCCAGCAGCTGGAGGACGGTCACCGGGGAGCTGTTTTTT. It yields the protein CASSWRTVTGELFF. V gene TRBV5-1 combines with J gene TRBJ2-2, with a tentative D call TRBD2 (5 bases). Trimming removed 3 bases from V and 4 bases from J, with 10 bases in between. The length of the CDR3 is 14 residues. The germline gives CDR1 SGHRS, CDR2 YFSETQ.

V gene TRBV18 combines with J gene TRBJ2-5; 8 bases are shared with TRBD1. J was trimmed by 1 base and V by 4 bases; bases with no gene match: 5. CDR1 and CDR2 from the germline V gene are KGHSH and LQKENI. This CDR3 is built from 15 residues. In DNA, the CDR3 is TGTGCCAGCTCACATAGAACAGGGGGCCAAGAGACCCAGTACTTC. Translated: CASSHRTGGQETQYF.